The 13 T cell receptor beta chains below come from one sample, sequenced in a study of shared clonotypes between healthy human individuals. TCRdb's copy holds only in-frame clones and misses some; the assay was immunoSEQ multiplex PCR. The sample has approximately 500,000 clones; approximately 79% are singletons. The sequencing input was PBMCs. These receptor sequences come from a woman aged 40 to 49 in good health. Some clones in this sample may be carry-over from other donors' samples.

V gene TRBV7-2 combines with J gene TRBJ1-2; the D gene is possibly TRBD1 (5 bases). The CDR3 runs to 12 residues. The V gene lost 5 bases and the J gene lost 5 bases, with 9 bases spanning the gap. Germline CDR1 reads SGHTA; CDR2 reads FQGNSA. The CDR3 region has the DNA TGTGCCAGCAGCAAGACAGATTATGGCTACACCTTC. Translation gives CASSKTDYGYTF. Full variable domain (remainder filled in from reference TRBV7-2 and TRBJ1-2): GAGVSQSPSNKVTEKGKDVELRCDPISGHTALYWYRQSLGQGLEFLIYFQGNSAPDKSGLPSDRFSAERTGGSVSTLTIQRTQQEDSAVYLCASSKTDYGYTFGSGTRLTVV.

The chain recombines TRBV28 with TRBJ1-1, with D possibly being TRBD1 (5 bases). Germline CDR1 is MDHEN and CDR2 is SYDVKM. CDR3 size: 12 residues. V lost 9 bases, J lost 1 base, and 9 bases lay in between. The CDR3 protein is CASSTGNTEAFF. In DNA, the CDR3 is TGTGCCAGTTCAACAGGGAACACTGAAGCTTTCTTT.

This clone was counted between two and nine times. The same CDR3 also results from other DNA sequences found in this sample. J is TRBJ2-1 and V is TRBV25-1; D remains unclear. The CDR3 contains 11 residues. V was pared by 5 bases and J by 5 bases, with 4 bases between. CDR1 and CDR2 from the germline V gene are MGHDK and SYGVNS. DNA for the CDR3: TGTGCCAGCAGTCTCAACAATGAGCAGTTCTTC. Translation: CASSLNNEQFF.

The chain couples TRBV19 to TRBJ1-5; D unresolved. Deletions cut 4 bases from V and 5 bases from J, with 6 bases between. The CDR3 is 12 amino acids. The germline gives CDR1 LNHDA, CDR2 SQIVND (reference sequence). CDR3 DNA: TGTGCCAGTAGTAGGAGGGATCAGCCCCAGCATTTT. It specifies CASSRRDQPQHF.

The rearrangement uses TRBV15 and TRBJ2-7, with D tentatively TRBD2 (6 bases). Germline loops: CDR1 LNHNV, CDR2 YYDKDF (reference sequence). This CDR3 is 13 amino acids long. V was clipped by 3 bases and J by 5 bases, with 11 bases between them. The CDR3, as DNA: TGTGCCACCAGCAGCGGGAGAAGGAACGAGCAGTACTTC. This sequence encodes CATSSGRRNEQYF.

In this sample, this clone turned up a few times. The V and J genes are TRBV5-6 and TRBJ2-7; TRBD2 agrees at 8 bases. Germline V lookup: CDR1 SGHDT, CDR2 YYEEEE. The CDR3 totals 14 residues. Unmatched junction bases numbered 6, after V lost 1 base and J lost 6 bases. CDR3: CASSLRGGGGEQYF. The CDR3 bases are TGTGCCAGCAGCTTGCGGGGGGGAGGAGGCGAGCAGTACTTC.

Only a few counts were recorded for this clone. The chain combines TRBV2 with TRBJ1-5; D is unresolved. CDR1 is SNHLY, CDR2 FYNNEI, per germline. Trimming cost V 4 bases and J 4 bases, with 8 bases left between them. The CDR3 is 13 amino acids. CDR3 in amino acids: CASSVTGNQPQHF. CDR3 bases: TGTGCCAGCAGTGTTACGGGGAATCAGCCCCAGCATTTT. Full variable domain (rest looked up from reference TRBV2 and TRBJ1-5): EPEVTQTPSHQVTQMGQEVILRCVPISNHLYFYWYRQILGQKVEFLVSFYNNEISEKSEIFDDQFSVERPDGSNFTLKIRSTKLEDSAMYFCASSVTGNQPQHFGDGTRLSIL.

V and J are TRBV9 and TRBJ2-1, with D possibly matching TRBD2 (7 bases). CDR1 and CDR2 from the germline V gene are SGDLS and YYNGEE. The V gene lost 0 bases and the J gene lost 4 bases, with 14 bases spanning the gap. The CDR3 contains 16 residues. CDR3 region: CASSVEGGGVYNEQFF. The CDR3 DNA is TGTGCCAGCAGCGTAGAAGGCGGGGGCGTATACAATGAGCAGTTCTTC.

V usage is TRBV19 and J usage is TRBJ1-5; 7 nucleotides agree with TRBD1. V was pared by 4 bases and J by 5 bases, with 11 bases of the junction left unmatched. Germline CDR1 and CDR2: LNHDA and SQIVND (reference sequence). CDR3 size: 16 residues. The CDR3 loop reads CASSTGRDRVDQPQHF. DNA for the CDR3: TGTGCCAGTAGTACTGGCCGAGACAGGGTCGATCAGCCCCAGCATTTT. The entire variable domain, with the rest obtained from reference TRBV19 and TRBJ1-5, is as follows: DGGITQSPKYLFRKEGQNVTLSCEQNLNHDAMYWYRQDPGQGLRLIYYSQIVNDFQKGDIAEGYSVSREKKESFPLTVTSAQKNPTAFYLCASSTGRDRVDQPQHFGDGTRLSIL.

The chain recombines TRBV5-1 with TRBJ2-7; perhaps TRBD1 as D (6 bases). Germline values: CDR1 SGHRS, CDR2 YFSETQ. The CDR3 totals 15 residues. Between the trimmed V and J ends, which lost 2 bases and 6 bases, there was a span of 18 bases. CDR3 nucleotides: TGCGCCAGCAGCTTACAGCATCTACAGGGCCGCGAGCAGTACTTC. Encoded protein: CASSLQHLQGREQYF.

CDR3 DNA: TGTGCCAGCAGCGTAACCGCAGGGCCGCACACTGAAGCTTTCTTT. As protein: CASSVTAGPHTEAFF. The chain carries TRBV5-5 and TRBJ1-1, with a possible D match to TRBD1 (5 bases). The CDR3 length is 15 residues. Trimming pared 4 bases from V and 3 bases from J, leaving 16 bases between. CDR1 and CDR2 from the germline V gene are SGHKS and YYEKEE (reference sequence).

This rearrangement joins TRBV27 to TRBJ2-7; no firm D call. Trimming cost V 5 bases and J 4 bases, with 12 bases left between them. Germline V gene data show CDR1 as MNHEY and CDR2 as SMNVEV (reference sequence). CDR3 size: 13 residues. As DNA, the CDR3 is TGTGCCAGCAGTCGAAGGGTGGGGTACGAGCAGTACTTC. The encoded protein is CASSRRVGYEQYF.

The J gene is TRBJ2-2, the V gene TRBV5-1; TRBD1 matches 7 bases. This CDR3 is 14 amino acids long. CDR1 SGHRS and CDR2 YFSETQ come from the germline V gene. J was trimmed by 7 bases and V by 4 bases; bases with no gene match: 7. CDR3 protein: CASSLTGAFGELFF. The CDR3 DNA reads as TGCGCCAGCAGCCTAACAGGGGCATTCGGGGAGCTGTTTTTT.